This record covers a single T cell receptor beta chain. The antigen remains unidentified. The sample is drawn from a study of cytomegalovirus exposure and HLA in healthy donors. Study as a whole: Of approximately 400 genotyped donors, about 81% clustered with self-reported Caucasian donors. Broader study findings: Investigators reported 150 to 200 TCR beta chains as tied to cytomegalovirus.

V lost 0 bases and J 7 bases, leaving 14 bases between the germline ends. Germline loops: CDR1 SGDLS, CDR2 YYNGEE. The CDR3 totals 15 residues. All donors participated as healthy donors of bone marrow. 60 Vbeta and 13 Jbeta primers were used in PCR. How the authors handled the data: There were some 87 million unique TCR beta chains by a later count, and around 10 million of them were shared. The repertoire was sequenced with immunoSEQ multiplex PCR; TCRdb's copy has only in-frame clones and lacks some. V and J calls plus clone size are reproduced from that table; the DNA served to infer D and trimming. The sample lists around 180,000 clones; roughly four fifths were seen once.

The chain links TRBV9 to TRBJ2-1, with a possible D match to TRBD1 (5 bases). Sequencing used PBMCs. This receptor was obtained from a man aged 18 to 29 in good health and CMV-seronegative. The CDR3 DNA reads TGTGCCAGCAGCGTAGGTAGGGGTCATCGTAATGAGCAGTTCTTC. Translation: CASSVGRGHRNEQFF.